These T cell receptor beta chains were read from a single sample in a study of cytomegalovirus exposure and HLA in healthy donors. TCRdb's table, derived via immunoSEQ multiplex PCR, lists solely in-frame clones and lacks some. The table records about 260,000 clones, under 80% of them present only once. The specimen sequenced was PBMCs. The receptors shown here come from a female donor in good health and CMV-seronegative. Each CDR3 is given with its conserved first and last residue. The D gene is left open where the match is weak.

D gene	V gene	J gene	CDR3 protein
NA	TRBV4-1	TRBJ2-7	CASSLRLLYEQYF
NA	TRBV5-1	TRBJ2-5	CASSPQGGGETQYF
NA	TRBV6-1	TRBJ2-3	CASSEGGTLPYTQYF
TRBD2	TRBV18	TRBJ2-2	CASSPLLAGAGELFF
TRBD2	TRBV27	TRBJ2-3	CASSLRGLASHTDTQYF
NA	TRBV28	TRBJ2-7	CASSPPDRAIWGEQYF
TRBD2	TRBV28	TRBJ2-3	CASTAIAGGGGTQYF
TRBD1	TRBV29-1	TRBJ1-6	CSVGQGYNSPLHF
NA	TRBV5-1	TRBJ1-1	CASSLLQAYDTEAFF
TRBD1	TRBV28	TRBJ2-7	CASGDRDYEQYF
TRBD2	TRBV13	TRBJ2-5	CASSPRVAGGKETQYF
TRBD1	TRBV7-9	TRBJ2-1	CASSSSGTGGVNEQFF
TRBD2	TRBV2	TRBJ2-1	CASTPTSGYNEQFF
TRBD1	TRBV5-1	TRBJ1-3	CASSSSGTGVFGNTIYF
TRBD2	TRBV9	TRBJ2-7	CASSVASGPTYEQYF
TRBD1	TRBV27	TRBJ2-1	CASSFGVAETGSYEQFF
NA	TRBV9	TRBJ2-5	CASSIGSGVGETQYF
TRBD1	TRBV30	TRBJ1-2	CAWITRGQESGYTF
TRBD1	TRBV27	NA	CASSSSGTVNSYEQYF
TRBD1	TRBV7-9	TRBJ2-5	CASSVRTTGGAGTQYF
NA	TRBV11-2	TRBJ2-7	CASSFTGVEQYF
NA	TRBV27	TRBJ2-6	CASRGSSGANVLTF
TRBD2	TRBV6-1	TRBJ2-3	CASRPLAGGKDTQYF
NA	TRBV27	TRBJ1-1	CASSLGRGLTEAFF
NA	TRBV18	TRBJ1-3	CASSLGLSGNTIYF
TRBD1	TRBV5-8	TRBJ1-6	CASSLRDRTNSPLHF
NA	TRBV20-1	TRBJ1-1	CSARQDGEAFF
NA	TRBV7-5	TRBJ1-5	CARSPGRMGQPQHF
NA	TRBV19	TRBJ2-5	CATSTEPETQYF
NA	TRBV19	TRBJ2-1	CASSMWSASVYNEQFF
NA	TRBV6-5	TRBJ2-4	CASRQEAKNIQYF
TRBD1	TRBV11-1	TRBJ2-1	CASSQPGTGIYNEQFF
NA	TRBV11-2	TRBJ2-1	CASSLTYNEQFF
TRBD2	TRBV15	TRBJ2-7	CATSRGGGSFYEQYF
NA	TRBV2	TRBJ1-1	CASTQTGGLGAFF
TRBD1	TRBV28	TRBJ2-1	CASSSGARGNEQFF
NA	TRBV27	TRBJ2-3	CASSLGAGGTDTQYF
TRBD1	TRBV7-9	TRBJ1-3	CASSLMGTGAGNTIYF
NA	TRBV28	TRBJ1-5	CASSRTVGGQPQHF
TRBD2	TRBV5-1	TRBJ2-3	CASSLLAGVSTDTQYF
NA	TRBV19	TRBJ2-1	CASRSSVDNEQFF
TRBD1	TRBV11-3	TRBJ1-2	CASSLEGGAGANYGYTF
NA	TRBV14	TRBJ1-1	CASSPAGAVNTEAFF
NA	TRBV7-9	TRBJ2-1	CSSSHRDNEQFF
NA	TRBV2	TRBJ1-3	CASSETADRTRSGNTIYF
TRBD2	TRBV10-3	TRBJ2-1	CAIRKTSGGSSYNEQFF
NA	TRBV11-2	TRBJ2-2	CASSLIGRENTGELFF
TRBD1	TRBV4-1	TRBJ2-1	CASSQDSQGLDNEQFF
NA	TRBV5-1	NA	CASSSQGAPYEQYF
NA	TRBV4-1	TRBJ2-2	CASSQVAGTLGGRELFF
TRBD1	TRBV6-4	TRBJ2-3	CASSGTGGTDTQYF
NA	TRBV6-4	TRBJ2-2	CASSDSHSLPGELFF
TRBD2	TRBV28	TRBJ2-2	CASSSFSGRRVGELFF
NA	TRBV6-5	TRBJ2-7	CASSYTRGPYEQYF
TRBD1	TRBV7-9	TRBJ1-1	CASSLPGQGDFEAFF
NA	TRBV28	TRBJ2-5	CASSRRDFGRAQETQYF
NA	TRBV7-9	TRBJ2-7	CSSSSIETSYEQYF
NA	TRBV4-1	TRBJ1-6	CASSQVRVSPLHF